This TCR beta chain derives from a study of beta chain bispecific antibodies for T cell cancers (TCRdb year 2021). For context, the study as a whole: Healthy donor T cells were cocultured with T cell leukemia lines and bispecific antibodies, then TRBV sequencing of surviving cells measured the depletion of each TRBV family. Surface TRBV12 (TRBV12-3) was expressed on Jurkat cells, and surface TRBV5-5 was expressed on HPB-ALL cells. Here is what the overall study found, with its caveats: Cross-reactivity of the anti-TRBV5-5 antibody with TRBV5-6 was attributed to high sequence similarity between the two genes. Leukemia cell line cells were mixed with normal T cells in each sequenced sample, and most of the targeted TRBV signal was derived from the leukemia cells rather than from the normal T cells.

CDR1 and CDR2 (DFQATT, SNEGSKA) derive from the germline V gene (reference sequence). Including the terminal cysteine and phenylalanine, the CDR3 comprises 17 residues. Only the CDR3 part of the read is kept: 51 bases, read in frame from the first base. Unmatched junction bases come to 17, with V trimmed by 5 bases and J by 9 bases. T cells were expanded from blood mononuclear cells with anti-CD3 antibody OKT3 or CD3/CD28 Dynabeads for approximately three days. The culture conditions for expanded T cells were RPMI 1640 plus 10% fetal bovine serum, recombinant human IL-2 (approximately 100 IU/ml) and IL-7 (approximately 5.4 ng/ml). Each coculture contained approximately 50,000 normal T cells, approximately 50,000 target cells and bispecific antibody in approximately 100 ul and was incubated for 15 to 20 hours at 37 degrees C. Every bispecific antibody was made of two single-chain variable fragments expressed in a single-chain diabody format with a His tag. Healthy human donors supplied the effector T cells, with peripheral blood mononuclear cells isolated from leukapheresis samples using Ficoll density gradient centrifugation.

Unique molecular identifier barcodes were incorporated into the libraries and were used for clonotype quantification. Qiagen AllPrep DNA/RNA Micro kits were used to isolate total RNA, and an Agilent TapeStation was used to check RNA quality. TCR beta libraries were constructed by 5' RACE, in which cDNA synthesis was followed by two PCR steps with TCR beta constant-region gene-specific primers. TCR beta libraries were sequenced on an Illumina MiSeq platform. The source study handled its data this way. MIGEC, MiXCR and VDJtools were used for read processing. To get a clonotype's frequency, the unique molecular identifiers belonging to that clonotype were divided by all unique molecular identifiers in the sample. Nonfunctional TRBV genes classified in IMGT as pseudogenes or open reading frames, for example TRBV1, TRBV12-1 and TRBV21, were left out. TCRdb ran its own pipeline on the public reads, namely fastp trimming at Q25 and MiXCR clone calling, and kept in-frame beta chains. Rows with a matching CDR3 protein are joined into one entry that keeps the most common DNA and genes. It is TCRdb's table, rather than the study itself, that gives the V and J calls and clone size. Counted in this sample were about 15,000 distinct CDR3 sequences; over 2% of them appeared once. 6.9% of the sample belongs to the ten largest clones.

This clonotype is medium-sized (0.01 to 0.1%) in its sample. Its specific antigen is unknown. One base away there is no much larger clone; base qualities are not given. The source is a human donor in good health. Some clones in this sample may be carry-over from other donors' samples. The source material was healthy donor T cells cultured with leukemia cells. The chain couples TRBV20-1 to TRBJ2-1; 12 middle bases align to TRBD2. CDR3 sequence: CSAPDPSGGAGAAEQFF. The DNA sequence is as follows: TGCAGTGCTCCCGACCCTAGCGGGGGGGCCGGGGCGGCTGAGCAGTTCTTC.